These 20 T cell receptor beta chains share one sample of origin, sequenced in a study of cytomegalovirus exposure and HLA in healthy donors. The repertoire was sequenced with immunoSEQ multiplex PCR; TCRdb's copy has only in-frame clones and lacks some. The table lists 250,000 to 400,000 clones, 88% of them singletons. Sequences were obtained from PBMCs. The receptors come from a man aged 30-40 years in good health and CMV-seronegative.

The rearrangement joins TRBV20-1 to TRBJ1-1; no clear D gene. Germline lookup yields CDR1 DFQATT and CDR2 SNEGSKA (reference sequence). With 3 bases removed from V and 3 bases from J, the gap between germline ends came to 5 bases. CDR3 length: 11 residues. Written as DNA, the CDR3 is TGCAGTGCTAGCGACTACACTGAAGCTTTCTTT. Its translation: CSASDYTEAFF.

The chain employs TRBV2 and TRBJ2-7, with 8 bases matching TRBD1. V lost 6 bases to trimming and J lost 3 bases; unmatched junction nucleotides: 7. The CDR3 consists of 14 residues. The germline V gene encodes CDR1 SNHLY and CDR2 FYNNEI. The CDR3 here is CASRVDRAYYEQYF. In nucleotides, the CDR3 is TGTGCCAGCAGAGTGGACAGGGCCTACTACGAGCAGTACTTC. Full variable domain (remainder filled in from reference TRBV2 and TRBJ2-7): EPEVTQTPSHQVTQMGQEVILRCVPISNHLYFYWYRQILGQKVEFLVSFYNNEISEKSEIFDDQFSVERPDGSNFTLKIRSTKLEDSAMYFCASRVDRAYYEQYFGPGTRLTVT.

This chain connects TRBV10-1 to TRBJ2-3, with D possibly matching TRBD2 (6 bases). The CDR3 is 17 amino acids. Trimming removed 0 bases at V and 1 base at J, with 14 bases between. Germline V gene lookup returns CDR1 WNHNN and CDR2 SYGVQD (reference sequence). In nucleotides, the CDR3 is TGCGCCAGCAGTGAGTCGTGGCGGGGCGGGGGCACAGATACGCAGTATTTT. The encoded protein is CASSESWRGGGTDTQYF.

The CDR3 loop reads CASSLPSGARDEQYF. CDR3 DNA sequence: TGCGCCAGCAGCCTCCCTAGCGGGGCCCGCGACGAGCAGTACTTC. This chain connects TRBV5-1 to TRBJ2-7, with 9 bases aligning to TRBD2. The CDR3 totals 15 residues. CDR1 and CDR2 from the germline V gene are SGHRS and YFSETQ. Trimming took 4 bases from V and 5 from J; bases not matched to a gene: 10. Complete variable domain (other parts from reference TRBV5-1 and TRBJ2-7): KAGVTQTPRYLIKTRGQQVTLSCSPISGHRSVSWYQQTPGQGLQFLFEYFSETQRNKGNFPGRFSGRQFSNSRSEMNVSTLELGDSALYLCASSLPSGARDEQYFGPGTRLTVT.

This chain uses TRBV27 with TRBJ2-5; 11 bases fit TRBD2. This CDR3 comprises 16 residues. Germline CDR1 MNHEY, CDR2 SMNVEV (reference sequence). With V trimmed by 5 bases and J by 2 bases, 7 bases remained unmatched. Written as DNA, the CDR3 is TGTGCCAGCAGTCCGCGACTAGCGGGGACACAAGAGACCCAGTACTTC. Translated, it gives CASSPRLAGTQETQYF.

The chain is built from TRBV6-5 and TRBJ1-1, with D possibly TRBD1 on 6 matching bases. The V gene lost 10 bases and the J gene lost 6 bases, with 21 bases spanning the gap. CDR1 is MNHEY, CDR2 SVGAGI, per germline. This CDR3 is 14 amino acids long. Here the CDR3 DNA reads TGTGCCACCAGAGAAACAGGGCGATGGTCTGAAGCTTTCTTT. Translated: CATRETGRWSEAFF.

CDR3 residues: CASSLSGGGFNQPQHF. The CDR3 DNA reads as TGTGCCAGTAGTTTGTCAGGGGGAGGTTTCAATCAGCCCCAGCATTTT. V usage is TRBV19 and J usage is TRBJ1-5; TRBD1 aligns across 7 bases. The CDR3 extends over 16 amino acids. Germline assignment: CDR1 LNHDA and CDR2 SQIVND (reference sequence). The J segment lost 3 bases and the V segment lost 5 bases, leaving 10 bases of the junction unmatched.

The chain links TRBV5-6 to TRBJ2-3; 9 nucleotides align to TRBD1. This CDR3 is built from 17 residues. Germline trimming cut 4 bases from V and 3 bases from J; bases unmatched to any gene: 12. Germline CDR1 reads SGHDT; CDR2 reads YYEEEE. The CDR3 loop is CASSPLGGQGVTDTQYF. CDR3 bases: TGTGCCAGCAGCCCCCTCGGGGGACAGGGTGTGACAGATACGCAGTATTTT.

The rearrangement joins TRBV13 to TRBJ2-7; no firm D call. CDR3 size: 14 residues. Germline loops: CDR1 PRHDT, CDR2 FYEKMQ (reference sequence). The V end lost 2 bases, the J end lost 0 bases, and 8 bases lay between the germline ends. The CDR3 DNA follows: TGTGCCAGCAGCTTACGATACACCTCCTACGAGCAGTACTTC. Its translation: CASSLRYTSYEQYF.

This clone was picked up one time. The chain has TRBV6-4 and TRBJ2-1, with TRBD2 matching 7 bases. The CDR3 loop spans 16 amino acids. After removal of 0 bases from V and 5 bases from J, the junction contained 7 bases not matched to a gene. The V gene's germline CDR1 is MRHNA and CDR2 SNTAGT. As DNA, the CDR3 is TGTGCCAGCAGTGACTCCACGGGGGGAAAAAACAATGAGCAGTTCTTC. Protein sequence: CASSDSTGGKNNEQFF.

This chain connects TRBV10-3 to TRBJ1-6; 9 bases fit TRBD1. The trim removed 6 bases at V and 7 bases at J, leaving 4 bases unmatched. The CDR3 contains 14 residues. From germline, CDR1 is ENHRY and CDR2 SYGVKD. The CDR3 spells CAIRPGTGNSPLHF. DNA of the CDR3: TGTGCCATCAGACCCGGGACAGGGAATTCACCCCTCCACTTT.

The J gene is TRBJ2-2, the V gene TRBV5-1, with D perhaps TRBD2 (6 bases). The V and J ends lost 0 bases and 6 bases respectively, with 9 bases between them. The CDR3 spans 14 residues. Per germline, CDR1 SGHRS and CDR2 YFSETQ. The CDR3 sequence: CASSLERVSGELFF. CDR3 in DNA: TGCGCCAGCAGCTTGGAGCGGGTTTCCGGGGAGCTGTTTTTT.

The chain is built from TRBV19 and TRBJ2-3; 11 positions match TRBD2. Germline loops: CDR1 LNHDA, CDR2 SQIVND (reference sequence). The J segment lost 4 bases and the V segment lost 5 bases, leaving 8 bases of the junction unmatched. The CDR3 spans 16 residues. The CDR3 region has the DNA TGTGCCAGTAGTCCCCCGGGTAGCGGGAGGGCAGATACGCAGTATTTT. This sequence encodes CASSPPGSGRADTQYF.

The chain joins TRBV5-1 to TRBJ1-1; 8 bases are shared with TRBD1. The CDR3 covers 15 residues. CDR1 and CDR2 (germline): SGHRS, YFSETQ. The V and J ends lost 4 bases and 2 bases, in that order; junction bases with no gene match: 7. The CDR3 region has the DNA TGCGCCAGCAGCGCCTTACAGGGGGAAAACACTGAAGCTTTCTTT. It is translated as CASSALQGENTEAFF.

This chain joins TRBV6-6 and TRBJ1-5, with a possible D match to TRBD1 (6 bases). In germline, CDR1 is MNHNY, CDR2 SVGAGI (reference sequence). V dropped 6 bases and J dropped 3 bases, with 18 bases sitting between them. The CDR3 consists of 16 residues. The CDR3 here is CASRTLLGALNQPQHF. The CDR3 DNA reads as TGTGCCAGCAGGACCCTCTTGGGGGCCCTCAATCAGCCCCAGCATTTT.

The chain has TRBV4-1 and TRBJ1-3; D remains ambiguous. The CDR3 runs to 15 residues. V lost 4 bases, J lost 1 base, and 11 bases lay in between. Germline-derived CDR1 and CDR2 are MGHRA and YSYEKL. DNA of the CDR3: TGCGCCAGCAGCCCCTGGAGTTCTTCTGGAAACACCATATATTTT. This codes for CASSPWSSSGNTIYF.

The rearrangement joins TRBV15 to TRBJ1-4, with D possibly matching TRBD1 (6 bases). The germline V gene has CDR1 LNHNV and CDR2 YYDKDF (reference sequence). The CDR3 consists of 16 residues. Trimming pared 3 bases from V and 3 bases from J, leaving 14 bases between. In DNA form, the CDR3 reads TGTGCCACCAGCAGGGGGACACCCGCCGCTAATGAAAAACTGTTTTTT. Protein: CATSRGTPAANEKLFF.

The V call is TRBV4-3, the J call TRBJ2-1, with 8 bases lining up with TRBD1. The germline V gene has CDR1 LGHNA and CDR2 YSLEER. V shed 0 bases, J shed 8 bases, and the junction held 21 bases outside the gene matches. This CDR3 contains 20 residues. CDR3 nucleotide sequence: TGCGCCAGCAGCCAAGAGGGTTTTGGTTTTGTACAGGGGGAAGGTTATGAGCAGTTCTTC. Translating it yields CASSQEGFGFVQGEGYEQFF.

As DNA, the CDR3 is TGTGCCAGCAGCCAATCCATAGGGGAAGCCAAAAACATTCAGTACTTC. It is translated as CASSQSIGEAKNIQYF. The chain carries TRBV4-2 and TRBJ2-4; D might be TRBD1 (5 bases). CDR1 and CDR2 (germline): LGHNA, YNFKEQ. V shed 2 bases and J shed 0 bases, with 11 bases lying between them. The CDR3 totals 16 residues.

The gene calls are TRBV6-1 and TRBJ1-1; D gene ambiguous. The CDR3 spans 15 residues. Trimming took 7 bases from V and 5 from J, leaving 20 bases between them. CDR1 and CDR2 from the germline V gene are MNHNS and SASEGT. The CDR3 coding sequence is TGTGCCAGCACCTCTGCCGGACTACCGTCGACTGAAGCTTTCTTT. Amino acids: CASTSAGLPSTEAFF.